These 28 T cell receptor beta chains were all obtained from the same sample, sequenced in a study of T cells after yellow fever vaccination. One entry per CDR3 protein, called by TCRdb with MiXCR from the 5' RACE reads. The sample has fewer than 450,000 distinct CDR3 sequences; less than 9.5% are singletons. This sample comprised PBMCs, obtained approximately 47 days after the first yellow fever vaccination. These receptors all come from a man younger than 35 who received the YFV17D yellow fever vaccine.

This clonotype was recorded at least ten times. The V gene is TRBV12-3 or TRBV12-4, the J gene TRBJ2-2; D gene ambiguous. The V end was cut by 3 bases, the J end by 5 bases, with 13 bases between. The CDR3 has 15 amino acids. CDR3 amino acids: CASSFFPMETGELFF. CDR3 DNA sequence: TGTGCCAGCAGTTTCTTCCCAATGGAGACCGGGGAGCTGTTTTTT.

The chain has TRBV13 and TRBJ2-5, with D unclear. The CDR3 has 14 amino acids. CDR1 is PRHDT and CDR2 is FYEKMQ in the germline V gene (reference sequence). V was trimmed by 2 bases and J by 9 bases, leaving 16 bases between them. The CDR3 sequence: CASSLYGSDGAQYF. The CDR3, as DNA: TGTGCCAGCAGCTTATATGGCAGTGATGGGGCCCAGTACTTC.

This clonotype was seen a few times. This chain joins TRBV3-1 and TRBJ1-2; 7 positions agree with TRBD1. This CDR3 region has 14 residues. Germline V lookup: CDR1 LGHDT, CDR2 YNNKEL (reference sequence). Losses at the gene ends were 2 bases for V and 4 bases for J; bases not matched to a gene: 4. The CDR3 coding sequence is TGTGCCAGCAGCCAATTCACAGGGGCCTATGGCTACACCTTC. Translated, it gives CASSQFTGAYGYTF.

This clonotype was recorded many times. This chain links TRBV5-4 with TRBJ2-7; either TRBD1 or TRBD2 may supply D (5 bases each). V lost 4 bases and J lost 3, with 17 bases in between. The CDR3 sequence is 15 residues long. The germline V gene encodes CDR1 SGHNT and CDR2 YYREEE (reference sequence). CDR3 nucleotide sequence: TGTGCCAGCAGCACCTCCGGGACCGGAAACTACGAGCAGTACTTC. This sequence encodes CASSTSGTGNYEQYF. Filled out from reference TRBV5-4 and TRBJ2-7, the complete variable domain reads ETGVTQSPTHLIKTRGQQVTLRCSSQSGHNTVSWYQQALGQGPQFIFQYYREEENGRGNFPPRFSGLQFPNYSSELNVNALELDDSALYLCASSTSGTGNYEQYFGPGTRLTVT.

Details on this clonotype: At one of its ends the junction is not consistent with the germline gene, which may arise from a read error. CDR3 sequence (DNA): TGTGCCAGCAGCCCAGGACTAGCGTGGGGCCCAGTCTTC. It yields the protein CASSPGLAWGPVF. The V call is TRBV12-3 or TRBV12-4, the J call TRBJ2-4, with TRBD2 matching over 9 bases. This CDR3 spans 13 amino acids.

This clonotype was recorded a few times. This chain uses TRBV6-4 with TRBJ1-6; D is undetermined. Trimming left V 2 bases short and J 10 bases short, with 15 bases between. This CDR3 is built from 15 residues. Germline CDR1 MRHNA, CDR2 SNTAGT. The CDR3 protein is CASSDRADLGSPLHF. The DNA of the CDR3 is TGTGCCAGCAGTGACCGGGCTGACTTAGGCTCACCCCTCCACTTT.

This clonotype was seen only a few times. The chain combines TRBV5-1 with TRBJ2-6; unclear D gene. The germline CDR1 and CDR2 sequences are SGHRS and YFSETQ. Between the trimmed V and J ends, which lost 1 base and 4 bases, there was a span of 12 bases. The CDR3 consists of 16 residues. Written as DNA, the CDR3 is TGCGCCAGCAGCTTGTTTCGCGGAGCCGGGGCCAACGTCCTGACTTTC. It specifies CASSLFRGAGANVLTF. Based on the CDR3 plus reference TRBV5-1 and TRBJ2-6, the full variable domain is KAGVTQTPRYLIKTRGQQVTLSCSPISGHRSVSWYQQTPGQGLQFLFEYFSETQRNKGNFPGRFSGRQFSNSRSEMNVSTLELGDSALYLCASSLFRGAGANVLTFGAGSRLTVL.

In DNA, the CDR3 is TGTGCTAGTGGCTCGACGGACGCGAACACTGAAGCTTTCTTT. This sequence encodes CASGSTDANTEAFF. This chain uses TRBV12-5 with TRBJ1-1; D unclear. Trimming took 6 bases from V and 1 from J, leaving 12 bases between them. CDR3 length: 14 residues. The germline V gene encodes CDR1 LGHNT and CDR2 FRNRAP.

The V and J genes are TRBV5-1 and TRBJ1-2; TRBD1 might be the D (5 bases). This CDR3 is 16 amino acids long. V was cut by 0 bases and J by 3 bases, with 15 bases left in between. The germline CDR1 and CDR2 sequences are SGHRS and YFSETQ. CDR3 coding DNA: TGCGCCAGCAGCTTGGGGCCCACCGGGGGTGACTATGGCTACACCTTC. This gives the protein CASSLGPTGGDYGYTF. The full variable domain, with the rest looked up from reference TRBV5-1 and TRBJ1-2, is KAGVTQTPRYLIKTRGQQVTLSCSPISGHRSVSWYQQTPGQGLQFLFEYFSETQRNKGNFPGRFSGRQFSNSRSEMNVSTLELGDSALYLCASSLGPTGGDYGYTFGSGTRLTVV.

This clonotype was counted a few times. V gene TRBV7-2 combines with J gene TRBJ1-6; D not certain. Germline V CDR1 and CDR2: SGHTA, FQGNSA. The CDR3 contains 14 residues. V lost 5 bases to trimming and J lost 5 bases, with 10 bases between them. Written as DNA, the CDR3 is TGTGCCAGCAGCCCCTGGACGAATAATTCACCCCTCCACTTT. Amino acids: CASSPWTNNSPLHF.

The J gene is TRBJ2-1, the V gene TRBV5-1; D might be TRBD2 (5 bases). Per the germline V gene, CDR1 is SGHRS and CDR2 is YFSETQ. Trimming took off 5 bases at V and 4 bases at J, with 13 bases between the two ends. The CDR3 is 14 residues long. This CDR3 reads CASSGDSGYNEQFF. CDR3 nucleotide sequence: TGCGCCAGCAGTGGAGACTCGGGATACAATGAGCAGTTCTTC.

V usage is TRBV7-9 and J usage is TRBJ2-2; 9 bases are a match to TRBD1. The ends lost 5 bases at V and 4 bases at J; junction bases unmatched: 5. Germline-derived CDR1 and CDR2 are SEHNR and FQNEAQ (reference sequence). The CDR3 loop spans 15 amino acids. Written as DNA, the CDR3 is TGTGCCAGCAGCCCACAGGGGGCGGGCACCGGGGAGCTGTTTTTT. Residues: CASSPQGAGTGELFF.

The chain recombines TRBV27 with TRBJ2-6; 7 nucleotides line up with TRBD2. CDR1 and CDR2 (germline): MNHEY, SMNVEV (reference sequence). V was pared by 3 bases and J by 0 bases, with 5 bases of the junction left unmatched. The CDR3 has 17 amino acids. The CDR3: CASSFWGGLSGANVLTF. Written as DNA, the CDR3 is TGTGCCAGCAGTTTTTGGGGGGGACTCTCTGGGGCCAACGTCCTGACTTTC.

This clonotype was counted a few times. This chain connects TRBV12-3 or TRBV12-4 to TRBJ2-3, with D possibly matching TRBD2 (5 bases). The CDR3 runs 16 residues. Trimming took off 7 bases at V and 0 bases at J, with 17 bases between the two ends. CDR3 residues: CASTPRGRASTDTQYF. The CDR3 DNA follows: TGTGCCAGCACCCCCCGGGGTAGAGCTAGCACAGATACGCAGTATTTT.

The rearrangement uses TRBV20-1 and TRBJ2-5, with a weak D call TRBD1 (5 bases). Germline loops: CDR1 DFQATT, CDR2 SNEGSKA (reference sequence). V lost 1 base and J lost 6, with 15 bases in between. The CDR3 sequence is 14 residues long. CDR3 protein: CSARAFLRGKTQYF. DNA of the CDR3: TGCAGTGCTAGAGCATTCCTTAGGGGAAAGACCCAGTACTTC.

This clonotype showed up just a few times. The chain uses TRBV20-1 and TRBJ1-2; TRBD1 matches 8 bases. The CDR3 is 15 residues long. CDR1 DFQATT and CDR2 SNEGSKA come from the germline V gene (reference sequence). The V segment lost 0 bases and the J segment 0 bases; nucleotides outside the gene matches: 3. The CDR3 DNA sequence: TGCAGTGCTAGAGATGTCAGGGGGCCTAACTATGGCTACACCTTC. Translated: CSARDVRGPNYGYTF.

V and J are TRBV11-2 and TRBJ1-2, with a weak D call TRBD1 (5 bases). The length of the CDR3 is 14 residues. CDR1 is SGHAT, CDR2 FQNNGV, per germline. Trimming took 4 bases from V and 4 from J, leaving 13 bases between them. CDR3 residues: CASSSGTYGYGYTF. The CDR3 DNA sequence: TGTGCCAGCAGCTCCGGGACTTATGGCTATGGCTACACCTTC.

The chain combines TRBV6-1 with TRBJ2-7; 10 bases align to TRBD1. This CDR3 contains 14 residues. V dropped 6 bases and J dropped 5; count of bases not matched to a gene: 7. Germline-derived CDR1 and CDR2 are MNHNS and SASEGT. The CDR3 reads CASRKDRGYHEQYF. The CDR3 nucleotides are TGTGCCAGCAGAAAGGACAGGGGGTACCACGAGCAGTACTTC.

The chain employs TRBV4-2 and TRBJ1-1; 7 positions agree with TRBD1. V shed 0 bases, J shed 4 bases, and the junction held 8 bases outside the gene matches. The CDR3 runs 16 residues. Germline values: CDR1 LGHNA, CDR2 YNFKEQ. The CDR3 reads CASSQDFNRGFTEAFF. The CDR3 DNA reads as TGTGCCAGCAGCCAAGATTTCAACAGGGGATTCACTGAAGCTTTCTTT.

The CDR3 nucleotides are TGTGCCAGCAGCCCCCGGCGGCTCGAAGCTTTCTTT. This sequence encodes CASSPRRLEAFF. J is TRBJ1-1 and V is TRBV7-2; D call uncertain. The CDR3 length is 12 residues. In germline, CDR1 is SGHTA, CDR2 FQGNSA. V shed 5 bases and J shed 8 bases, with 12 bases lying between them.

The rearrangement joins TRBV6-5 to TRBJ2-1, with a tentative D call TRBD2 (7 bases). CDR1 and CDR2 (germline): MNHEY, SVGAGI. The V gene lost 3 bases and the J gene lost 8 bases, with 23 bases spanning the gap. CDR3 length: 17 amino acids. The CDR3 DNA follows: TGTGCCAGCAGTTATGCACACAGGGCGGGGGTCTCCCATGAGCAGTTCTTC. Protein product: CASSYAHRAGVSHEQFF.

This clonotype came up many times. The V call is TRBV7-2, the J call TRBJ1-3, with TRBD1 as a possible D gene (6 bases). The CDR3 runs 16 residues. Germline loops: CDR1 SGHTA, CDR2 FQGNSA. V lost 5 bases to trimming and J lost 0 bases, with 14 bases between them. CDR3 protein: CASSPRQVRSGNTIYF. CDR3 DNA sequence: TGTGCCAGCAGCCCCCGACAGGTTCGCTCTGGAAACACCATATATTTT.

V gene TRBV6-1 combines with J gene TRBJ1-6; 7 bases match TRBD1. J lost 10 bases, V lost 6 bases, and 9 bases had no gene match. The CDR3 spans 14 residues. Germline V gene sequence: CDR1 MNHNS, CDR2 SASEGT. CDR3 sequence reads: CASSPQGIRSPLHF. For the CDR3, the DNA is TGTGCCAGCAGCCCACAGGGGATTCGGTCACCCCTCCACTTT.

The chain employs TRBV9 and TRBJ1-2; no reliable D call. With 0 bases removed from V and 8 bases from J, the gap between germline ends came to 11 bases. The CDR3 runs to 13 residues. CDR1 and CDR2 (germline): SGDLS, YYNGEE. The chain's CDR3 is CASSVVDEKGYTF. CDR3 DNA sequence: TGTGCCAGCAGCGTAGTGGACGAGAAGGGCTACACCTTC.

This clonotype was picked up a small number of times. The chain uses TRBV6-1 and TRBJ1-1; D call uncertain. V lost 2 bases and J 3 bases, leaving 4 bases between the germline ends. CDR1 is MNHNS and CDR2 is SASEGT in the germline V gene. The CDR3 is 12 residues long. This CDR3 reads CASSELYTEAFF. In DNA, the CDR3 is TGTGCCAGCAGTGAATTGTACACTGAAGCTTTCTTT.

The table lists this clonotype with a few counts. This sequence joins TRBV7-6 and TRBJ2-5; no firm D call. Trimming pared 2 bases from V and 1 base from J, leaving 11 bases between. The CDR3 extends over 15 amino acids. The germline V gene has CDR1 SGHVS and CDR2 FNYEAQ. The CDR3 DNA follows: TGTGCCAGCAGCTTATCGGCGGCCACCCAAGAGACCCAGTACTTC. This sequence encodes CASSLSAATQETQYF.

V and J are TRBV7-8 and TRBJ2-1; D gene uncertain. CDR3 size: 15 residues. The V end lost 5 bases, the J end lost 0 bases, and 11 bases lay between the germline ends. Per the germline V gene, CDR1 is SGHVS and CDR2 is FQNEAQ. The CDR3 DNA reads as TGTGCCAGCAGCCGCTTTGGGGACTCCTACAATGAGCAGTTCTTC. It specifies CASSRFGDSYNEQFF.

V and J are TRBV20-1 and TRBJ2-3; D unclear. The V gene's germline CDR1 is DFQATT and CDR2 SNEGSKA (reference sequence). The CDR3 is made up of 12 amino acids. V lost 4 bases and J lost 12, with 17 bases in between. This chain's CDR3 is CSATHPAWDQYF. The CDR3 region has the DNA TGCAGTGCTACACACCCGGCATGGGATCAGTATTTT.